This paragraph covers one T cell receptor beta chain sequence. The data derive from a study of blood T cell repertoires in COVID-19. The germline gives CDR1 LNHDA, CDR2 SQIVND (reference sequence). The CDR3 spans 15 residues. V gave up 3 bases and J gave up 6 bases; unmatched junction bases: 7. Profiled with immunoSEQ multiplex PCR; TCRdb holds only in-frame clones, not every one. This repertoire shows tens of thousands of clones, roughly 87% found once; its top ten account for roughly 15%. V and J are TRBV19 and TRBJ2-1, with 8 nucleotides matching TRBD2. The sequence was collected from an elderly woman with acute or convalescent COVID-19. Sequenced input: peripheral blood. CDR3 protein: CASSIGTSARNEQFF. The CDR3, as DNA: TGTGCCAGTAGTATCGGGACTAGTGCTCGCAATGAGCAGTTCTTC.